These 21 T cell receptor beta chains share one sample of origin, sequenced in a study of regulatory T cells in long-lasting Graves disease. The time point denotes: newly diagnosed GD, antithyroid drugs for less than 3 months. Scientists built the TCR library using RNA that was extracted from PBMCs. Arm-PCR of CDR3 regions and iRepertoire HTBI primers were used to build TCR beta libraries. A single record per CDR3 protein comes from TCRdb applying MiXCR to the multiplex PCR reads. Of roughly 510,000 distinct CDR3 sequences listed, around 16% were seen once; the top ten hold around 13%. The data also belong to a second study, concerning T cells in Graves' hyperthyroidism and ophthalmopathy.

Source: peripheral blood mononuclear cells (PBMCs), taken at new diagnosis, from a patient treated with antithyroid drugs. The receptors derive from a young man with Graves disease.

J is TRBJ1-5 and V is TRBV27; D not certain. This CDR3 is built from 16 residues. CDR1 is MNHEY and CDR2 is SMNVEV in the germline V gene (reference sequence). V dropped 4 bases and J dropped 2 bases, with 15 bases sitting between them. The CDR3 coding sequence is TGTGCCAGCAGTTCCCGCGGGTCTATAGGCAATCAGCCCCAGCATTTT. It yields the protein CASSSRGSIGNQPQHF.

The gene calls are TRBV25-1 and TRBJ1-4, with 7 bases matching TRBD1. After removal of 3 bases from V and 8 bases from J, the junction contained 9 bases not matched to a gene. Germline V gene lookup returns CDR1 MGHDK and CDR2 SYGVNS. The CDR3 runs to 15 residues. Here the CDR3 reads CASSDSRTGREKLFF. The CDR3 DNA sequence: TGTGCCAGCAGTGACTCAAGGACAGGACGGGAAAAACTGTTTTTT.

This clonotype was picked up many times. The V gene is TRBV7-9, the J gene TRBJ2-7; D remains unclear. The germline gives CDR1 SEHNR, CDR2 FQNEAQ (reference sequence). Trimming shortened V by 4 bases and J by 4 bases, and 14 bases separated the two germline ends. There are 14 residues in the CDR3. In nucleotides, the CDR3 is TGTGCCAGCAGCTACATGGGTAGTCCGTACGAGCAGTACTTC. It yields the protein CASSYMGSPYEQYF. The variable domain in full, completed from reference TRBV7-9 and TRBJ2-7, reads DTGVSQNPRHKITKRGQNVTFRCDPISEHNRLYWYRQTLGQGPEFLTYFQNEAQLEKSRLLSDRFSAERPKGSFSTLEIQRTEQGDSAMYLCASSYMGSPYEQYFGPGTRLTVT.

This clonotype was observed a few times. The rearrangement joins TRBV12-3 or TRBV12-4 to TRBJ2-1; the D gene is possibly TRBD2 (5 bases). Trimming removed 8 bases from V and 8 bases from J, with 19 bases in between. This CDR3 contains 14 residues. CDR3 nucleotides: TGTGCCAGCGCCGGGAAGCTGAACACTCATGAGCAGTTCTTC. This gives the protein CASAGKLNTHEQFF.

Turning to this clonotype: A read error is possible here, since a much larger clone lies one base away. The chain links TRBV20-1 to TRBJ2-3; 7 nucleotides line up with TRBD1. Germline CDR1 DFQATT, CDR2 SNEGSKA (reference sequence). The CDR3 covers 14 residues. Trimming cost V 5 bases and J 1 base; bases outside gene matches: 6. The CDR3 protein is CSAGVGTGTDTQYF. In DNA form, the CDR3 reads TGCAGTGCTGGAGTAGGGACAGGCACAGATACGCAGTATTTT.

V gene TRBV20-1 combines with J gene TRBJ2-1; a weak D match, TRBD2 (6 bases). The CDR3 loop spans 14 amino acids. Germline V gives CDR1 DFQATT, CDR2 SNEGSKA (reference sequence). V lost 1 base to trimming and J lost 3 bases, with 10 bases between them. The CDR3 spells CSARVGEVYNEQFF. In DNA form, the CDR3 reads TGCAGTGCTAGAGTGGGGGAGGTCTACAATGAGCAGTTCTTC.

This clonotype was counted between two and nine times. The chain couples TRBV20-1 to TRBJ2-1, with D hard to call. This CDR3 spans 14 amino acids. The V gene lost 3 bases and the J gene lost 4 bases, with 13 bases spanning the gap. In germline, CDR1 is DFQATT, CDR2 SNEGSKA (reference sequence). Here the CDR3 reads CSARRPELYNEQFF. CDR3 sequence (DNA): TGCAGTGCTAGGAGGCCGGAACTTTACAATGAGCAGTTCTTC.

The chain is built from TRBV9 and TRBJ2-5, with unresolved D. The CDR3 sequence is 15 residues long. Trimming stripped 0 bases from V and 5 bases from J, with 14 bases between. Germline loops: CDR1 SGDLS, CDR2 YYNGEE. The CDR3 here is CASSVEGPVSETQYF. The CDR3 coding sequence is TGTGCCAGCAGCGTAGAGGGCCCCGTTTCTGAGACCCAGTACTTC.

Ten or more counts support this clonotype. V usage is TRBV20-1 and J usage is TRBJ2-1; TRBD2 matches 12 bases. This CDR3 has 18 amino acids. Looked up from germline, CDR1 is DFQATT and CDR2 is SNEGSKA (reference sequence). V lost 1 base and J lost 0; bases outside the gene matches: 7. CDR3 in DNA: TGCAGTGCTAGAGTTAGACTAGCGGGAGTTTACTCCTACAATGAGCAGTTCTTC. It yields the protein CSARVRLAGVYSYNEQFF.

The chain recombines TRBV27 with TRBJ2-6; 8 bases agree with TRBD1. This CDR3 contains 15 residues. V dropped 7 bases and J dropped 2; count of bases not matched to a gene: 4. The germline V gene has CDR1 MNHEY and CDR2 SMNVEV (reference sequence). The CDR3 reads CASKDRVAGANVLTF. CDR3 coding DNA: TGTGCCAGCAAGGACAGGGTCGCTGGGGCCAACGTCCTGACTTTC.

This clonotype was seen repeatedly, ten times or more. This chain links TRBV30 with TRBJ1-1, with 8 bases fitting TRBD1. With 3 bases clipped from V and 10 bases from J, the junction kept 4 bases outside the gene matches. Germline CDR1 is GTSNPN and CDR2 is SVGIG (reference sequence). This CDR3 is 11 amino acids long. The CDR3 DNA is TGTGCCTGGAGCGCCGGACAGGGAGCTTTCTTT. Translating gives CAWSAGQGAFF.

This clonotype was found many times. The CDR3 spells CASSSHGENTEAFF. Written as DNA, the CDR3 is TGTGCCAGCAGTAGCCACGGGGAGAACACTGAAGCTTTCTTT. The chain uses TRBV28 and TRBJ1-1; unclear D gene. Germline assignment: CDR1 MDHEN and CDR2 SYDVKM. There are 14 residues in the CDR3. V was cut by 5 bases and J by 1 base, with 11 bases left in between.

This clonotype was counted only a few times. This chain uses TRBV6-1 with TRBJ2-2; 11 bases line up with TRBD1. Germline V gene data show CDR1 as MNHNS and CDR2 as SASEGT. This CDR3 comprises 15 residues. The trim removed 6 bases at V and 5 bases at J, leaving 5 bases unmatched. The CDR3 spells CASRPGTGGTGELFF. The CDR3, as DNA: TGTGCCAGCAGACCCGGGACAGGGGGAACCGGGGAGCTGTTTTTT.

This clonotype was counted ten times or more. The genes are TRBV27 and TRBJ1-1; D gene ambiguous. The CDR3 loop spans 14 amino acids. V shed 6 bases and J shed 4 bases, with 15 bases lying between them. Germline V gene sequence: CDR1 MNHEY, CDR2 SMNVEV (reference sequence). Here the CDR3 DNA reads TGTGCCAGCAGAGAAGAATGGCTGGGCACTGAAGCTTTCTTT. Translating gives CASREEWLGTEAFF.

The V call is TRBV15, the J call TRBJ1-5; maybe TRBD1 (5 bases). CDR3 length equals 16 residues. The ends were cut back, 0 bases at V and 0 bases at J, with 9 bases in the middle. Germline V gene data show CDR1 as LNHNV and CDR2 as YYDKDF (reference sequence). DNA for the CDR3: TGTGCCACCAGCAGAGATACAGGCTATAGCAATCAGCCCCAGCATTTT. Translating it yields CATSRDTGYSNQPQHF.

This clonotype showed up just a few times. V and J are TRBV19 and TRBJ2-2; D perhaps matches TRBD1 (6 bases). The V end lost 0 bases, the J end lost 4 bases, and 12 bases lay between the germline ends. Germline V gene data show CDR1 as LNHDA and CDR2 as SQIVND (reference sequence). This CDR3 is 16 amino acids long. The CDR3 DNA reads TGTGCCAGTAGTATAGAAACATACAGGGTCACCGGGGAGCTGTTTTTT. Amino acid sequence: CASSIETYRVTGELFF.

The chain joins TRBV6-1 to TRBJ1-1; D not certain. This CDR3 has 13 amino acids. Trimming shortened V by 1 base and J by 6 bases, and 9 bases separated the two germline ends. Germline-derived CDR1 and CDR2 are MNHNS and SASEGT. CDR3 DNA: TGTGCCAGCAGTGAAGTGGGAGAGCCTGAAGCTTTCTTT. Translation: CASSEVGEPEAFF.

This CDR3 reads CASSQMTGEETQYF. In nucleotides, the CDR3 is TGTGCCAGCAGCCAGATGACAGGGGAAGAGACCCAGTACTTC. The chain carries TRBV27 and TRBJ2-5; 8 positions agree with TRBD1. Germline CDR1 and CDR2: MNHEY and SMNVEV (reference sequence). CDR3 length: 14 amino acids. The V and J ends lost 6 bases and 3 bases, in that order; junction bases with no gene match: 6.

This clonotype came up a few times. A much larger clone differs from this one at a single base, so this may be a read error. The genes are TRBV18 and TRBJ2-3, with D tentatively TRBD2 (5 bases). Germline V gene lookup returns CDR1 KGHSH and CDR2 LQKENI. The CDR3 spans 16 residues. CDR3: CANSPSWTFGTDTQYF. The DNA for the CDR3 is TGTGCCAACTCACCATCTTGGACTTTTGGCACAGATACGCAGTATTTT.

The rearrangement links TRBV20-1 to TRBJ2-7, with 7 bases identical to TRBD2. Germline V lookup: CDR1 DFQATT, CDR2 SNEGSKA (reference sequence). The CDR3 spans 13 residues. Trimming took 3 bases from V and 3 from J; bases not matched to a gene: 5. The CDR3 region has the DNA TGCAGTGCTAGGACGGGGGGTATCTACGAGCAGTACTTC. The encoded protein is CSARTGGIYEQYF.

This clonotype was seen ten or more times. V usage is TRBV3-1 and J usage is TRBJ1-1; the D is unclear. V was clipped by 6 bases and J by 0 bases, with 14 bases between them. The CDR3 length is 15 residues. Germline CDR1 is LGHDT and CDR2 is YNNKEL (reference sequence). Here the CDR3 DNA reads TGTGCCAGCAGACATCGCGGGAGTTTGAACACTGAAGCTTTCTTT. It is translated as CASRHRGSLNTEAFF.